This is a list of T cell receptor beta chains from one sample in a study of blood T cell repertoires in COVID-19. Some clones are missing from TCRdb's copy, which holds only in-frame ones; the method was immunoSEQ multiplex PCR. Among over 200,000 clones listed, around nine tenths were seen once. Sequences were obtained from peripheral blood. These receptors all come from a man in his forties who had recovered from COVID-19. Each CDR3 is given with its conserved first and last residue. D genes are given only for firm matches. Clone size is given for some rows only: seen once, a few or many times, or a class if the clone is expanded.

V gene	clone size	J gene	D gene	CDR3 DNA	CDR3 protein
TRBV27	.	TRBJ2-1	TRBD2	TGTGCCAGCAGCTTGGGACTAGCGGGGGGGGCCTCCTACAATGAGCAGTTCTTC	CASSLGLAGGASYNEQFF
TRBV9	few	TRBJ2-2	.	TGTGCCAGCAGCGAGGGGGGGCGCAGCACCGGGGAGCTGTTTTTT	CASSEGGRSTGELFF
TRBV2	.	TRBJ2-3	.	TGTGCCAGCAGAGCCGGGACTAGCACAGATACGCAGTATTTT	CASRAGTSTDTQYF
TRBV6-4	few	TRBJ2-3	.	TGTGCCAGCAGTACCGGACTGGGTACGCAGTATTTT	CASSTGLGTQYF
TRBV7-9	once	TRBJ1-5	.	TGTGCCAGCAGGATCCCAGGGGCGGGCGCCAATCAGCCCCAGCATTTT	CASRIPGAGANQPQHF
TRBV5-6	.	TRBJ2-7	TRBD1	TGTGCCAGCAGCCCCGGGACAGGGAACTACGAGCAGTACTTC	CASSPGTGNYEQYF
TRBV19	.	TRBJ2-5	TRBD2	TGTGCCAGTAGGGCCGGCGGGGGGGAAGAGACCCAGTACTTC	CASRAGGGEETQYF
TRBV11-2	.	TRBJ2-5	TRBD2	TGTGCCAGCAGTCTGGAACTAGCGGGGGCGGGGGAGACCCAGTACTTC	CASSLELAGAGETQYF
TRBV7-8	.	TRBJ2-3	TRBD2	TGTGCCAGCAGCCCCCGGAGACTAGCAACAGATACGCAGTATTTT	CASSPRRLATDTQYF
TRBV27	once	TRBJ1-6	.	TGTGCCAGCAGTCAGCACGACAGAGGCTCACCCCTCCACTTT	CASSQHDRGSPLHF
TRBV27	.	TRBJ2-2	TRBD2	TGTGCCAGCAGTCCCACGGGCGGGAGCCCCGGGGAGCTGTTTTTT	CASSPTGGSPGELFF
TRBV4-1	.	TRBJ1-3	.	TGCGCCAGCAGCCAGCCCAAGACGGGAGGAAACACCATATATTTT	CASSQPKTGGNTIYF
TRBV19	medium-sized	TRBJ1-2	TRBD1	TGTGCCAGCTGGGACAGAAACTATGGCTACACCTTC	CASWDRNYGYTF
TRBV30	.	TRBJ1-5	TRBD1	TGTGCCTGGAGTGTAGGGACAGGGAGGGATCAGCCCCAGCATTTT	CAWSVGTGRDQPQHF
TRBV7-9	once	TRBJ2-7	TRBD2	TGTGCCAGCAGCTTAGCGGCGGGGGTCTCCTACGAGCAGTACTTC	CASSLAAGVSYEQYF
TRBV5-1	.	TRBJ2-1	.	TGCGCCAGCAGCTTGACAGGGCCTGAGCAGTTCTTC	CASSLTGPEQFF
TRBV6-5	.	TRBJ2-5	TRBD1	TGTGCCAGCAGTTACCGACAGGGGGGAGGAGAGACCCAGTACTTC	CASSYRQGGGETQYF
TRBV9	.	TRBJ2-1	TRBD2	TGTGCCAGCAGCGTAGCTAGCGGGTCACACAATGAGCAGTTCTTC	CASSVASGSHNEQFF
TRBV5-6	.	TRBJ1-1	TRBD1	TGTGCCAGCAGCTATCCGGACAGGGCCACTGAAGCTTTCTTT	CASSYPDRATEAFF
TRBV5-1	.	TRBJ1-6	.	TGCGCCAGCAGCCGCGGACAGCAATTCCCCCTCCACTTT	CASSRGQQFPLHF
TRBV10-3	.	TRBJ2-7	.	TGTGCCATCAGTGAGGACAGAGCCTACGAGCAGTACTTC	CAISEDRAYEQYF
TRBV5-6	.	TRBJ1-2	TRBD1	TGTGCCAGCAATCATTGGACAGGAACCTATGGCTACACCTTC	CASNHWTGTYGYTF
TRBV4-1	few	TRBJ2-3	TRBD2	TGCGCCAGCAGCCAAGAGGAGCGGGGGGGAGATACGCAGTATTTT	CASSQEERGGDTQYF
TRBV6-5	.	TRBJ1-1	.	TGTGCCAGCAGCCCCGGCAGGGCGACCGGGGAAGCTTTCTTT	CASSPGRATGEAFF
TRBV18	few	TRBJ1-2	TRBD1	TGTGCCAGCTCACCAACTCGGACAGGCAACTATGGCTACACCTTC	CASSPTRTGNYGYTF
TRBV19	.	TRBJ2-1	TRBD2	TGTGCCAGTAGTATCAAGGGACTAGGAGTTGATGAGCAGTTCTTC	CASSIKGLGVDEQFF
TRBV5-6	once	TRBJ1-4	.	TGTGCCAGCAGCTGGGCCGGAAGTAATAAGGGGGAAAAACTGTTTTTT	CASSWAGSNKGEKLFF
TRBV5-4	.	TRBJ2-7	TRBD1	TGTGCCAGCAGGGGGACAGGGCCTGGCGAGCAGTACTTC	CASRGTGPGEQYF
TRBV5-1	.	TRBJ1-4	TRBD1	TGCGCCAGCAGCCTATCGGGACAGAGGAATGAAAAACTGTTTTTT	CASSLSGQRNEKLFF
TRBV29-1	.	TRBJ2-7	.	TGCAGCGTTGAAGTACCCGGGTCTAACTACGAGCAGTACTTC	CSVEVPGSNYEQYF
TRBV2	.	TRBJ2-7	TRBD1	TGTGCCAGCAAAATTAGGGACAGGGCCGACGAGCAGTACTTC	CASKIRDRADEQYF
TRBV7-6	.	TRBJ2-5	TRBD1	TGTGCCAGCAGCTTAGCGCCGGGACAGGGCCAAGAGACCCAGTACTTC	CASSLAPGQGQETQYF
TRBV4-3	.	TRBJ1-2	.	TGCGCCAGCAGCCAAGCGGGGTCCCCGGTTGGCTACACCTTC	CASSQAGSPVGYTF
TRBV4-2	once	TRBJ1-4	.	TGTGCCAGCAGCCTTGGGGAGACTAGTAATGAAAAACTGTTTTTT	CASSLGETSNEKLFF
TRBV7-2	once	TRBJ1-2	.	TGTGCCAGCAGCTTAGTGGGAGCTAACTATGGCTACACCTTC	CASSLVGANYGYTF
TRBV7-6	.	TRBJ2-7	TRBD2	TGTGCCAGCAGCTTAAAATCGACTAGCGGGGGGTTAATCGGCGAGCAGTACTTC	CASSLKSTSGGLIGEQYF
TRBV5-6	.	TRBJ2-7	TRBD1	TGTGCCAGCAGCTTATGGACAGGGGGCAACTACGAGCAGTACTTC	CASSLWTGGNYEQYF
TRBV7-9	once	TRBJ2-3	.	TGTGCCAGCAGACCCGCCCGCGTTAATACGCAGTATTTT	CASRPARVNTQYF
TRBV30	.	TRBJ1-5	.	TGTGCCTGGAAGTCTCGGGGCAATCAGCCCCAGCATTTT	CAWKSRGNQPQHF
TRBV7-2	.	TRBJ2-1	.	TGTGCCAGCAGCTTAGAAGTTTTTTCTTTCGGGACACGGTACAATGAGCAGTTCTTC	CASSLEVFSFGTRYNEQFF
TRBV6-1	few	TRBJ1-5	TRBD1	TGTGCCAGCAGTGTTACAGGGGGGGCGAGCAATCAGCCCCAGCATTTT	CASSVTGGASNQPQHF
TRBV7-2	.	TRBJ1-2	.	TGTGCCAGCAGCTTAGGAAACAGCCCAATAAGCGGATATGGCTACACCTTC	CASSLGNSPISGYGYTF
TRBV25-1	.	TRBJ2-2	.	TGTGCCAGCAGTGGGGCAGGGAACACCGGGGAGCTGTTTTTT	CASSGAGNTGELFF
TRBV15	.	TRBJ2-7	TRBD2	TGTGCCACCAGCAGAGATGCTGCGGGAGGGCCCCGCCTTAACTACGAGCAGTACTTC	CATSRDAAGGPRLNYEQYF
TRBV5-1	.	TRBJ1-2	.	TGCGCCAGCACCCCCGAGGGGGGGCGACTTTGGGGCTACACCTTC	CASTPEGGRLWGYTF
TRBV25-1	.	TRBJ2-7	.	TGTGCCACCCGCTCCTACGAGCAGTACTTC	CATRSYEQYF
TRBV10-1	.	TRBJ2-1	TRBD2	TGCGCCATCATGGGAGGCGGGGGGACCCGCATAACCTACAATGAGCAGTTCTTC	CAIMGGGGTRITYNEQFF
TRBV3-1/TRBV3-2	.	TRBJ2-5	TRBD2	TGTGCCAGCAGCCAAGCCCTAGCGGGGTTCCGGGAGACCCAGTACTTC	CASSQALAGFRETQYF
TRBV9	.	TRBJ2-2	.	TGTGCCAGCACGGGAGTCACCGGGGAGCTGTTTTTT	CASTGVTGELFF
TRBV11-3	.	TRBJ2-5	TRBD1	TGTGCCAGCAGCTTAGGGGACAGGATACAAGAGACCCAGTACTTC	CASSLGDRIQETQYF
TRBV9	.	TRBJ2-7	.	TGTGCCAGCAGCGCCTCGGCGGGGGCTCGATACGAGCAGTACTTC	CASSASAGARYEQYF
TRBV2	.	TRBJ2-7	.	TGTGCCAGCATCAGCGTTTCCTACGAGCAGTACTTC	CASISVSYEQYF
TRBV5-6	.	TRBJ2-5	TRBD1	TGTGCCAGCAGCACGGGGACAGGGGGCTTTATAACCCAGTACTTC	CASSTGTGGFITQYF
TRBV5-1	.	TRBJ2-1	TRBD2	TGCGCCAGCAGTATGACTAGCGGGGGACCCGCATTGCAGTTCTTC	CASSMTSGGPALQFF